What follows are 25 T cell receptor beta chains derived from one specimen sequenced in a study of T cell repertoires in cytomegalovirus infection. TCRdb re-derived calls from the reads in MiXCR, one entry per CDR3 protein. The sample yields approximately 70,000 distinct CDR3 sequences, around 21% seen once. These TCRs' antigens remain unknown. The specimen was PBMCs, sequenced either directly or after in vitro stimulation (not recorded which). The receptors shown here come from a human donor in good health (CMV status not recorded). Some clones in this sample may be carry-over from other donors' samples.

The V gene is TRBV18, the J gene TRBJ2-3; 9 bases line up with TRBD1. There are 15 residues in the CDR3. The V and J ends lost 4 bases and 3 bases, in that order; junction bases with no gene match: 5. Looked up from germline, CDR1 is KGHSH and CDR2 is LQKENI. The CDR3 DNA sequence: TGTGCCAGCTCACTCGGGACAGGGCATACAGATACGCAGTATTTT. It codes for CASSLGTGHTDTQYF.

CDR3: CASSLGRGRSSYNEQFF. CDR3 in DNA: TGCGCCAGCAGCTTGGGCAGGGGACGGAGCTCCTACAATGAGCAGTTCTTC. V is TRBV5-1 and J is TRBJ2-1, with D tentatively TRBD1 (6 bases). The CDR3 is made up of 17 amino acids. Germline V CDR1 and CDR2: SGHRS, YFSETQ. The germline V and J ends were trimmed by 0 bases and 0 bases, with 13 bases remaining between them. The full variable domain, its missing parts supplied by reference TRBV5-1 and TRBJ2-1, is KAGVTQTPRYLIKTRGQQVTLSCSPISGHRSVSWYQQTPGQGLQFLFEYFSETQRNKGNFPGRFSGRQFSNSRSEMNVSTLELGDSALYLCASSLGRGRSSYNEQFFGPGTRLTVL.

V usage is TRBV7-2 and J usage is TRBJ1-5; tentative D call: TRBD1 (5 bases). CDR3 length equals 16 residues. V dropped 0 bases and J dropped 3 bases, with 12 bases sitting between them. The V gene's germline CDR1 is SGHTA and CDR2 FQGNSA. CDR3 region: CASSLAPGGINQPQHF. CDR3 nucleotide sequence: TGTGCCAGCAGCTTAGCCCCTGGGGGGATCAATCAGCCCCAGCATTTT.

The chain recombines TRBV19 with TRBJ1-1, with 8 bases matching TRBD1. CDR3 size: 14 residues. V trimming: 8 bases; J trimming: 3 bases; junction bases outside the gene matches: 8. In germline, CDR1 is LNHDA, CDR2 SQIVND (reference sequence). CDR3 DNA: TGTGCCAGTCGGACAGGGCCCCGTGACACTGAAGCTTTCTTT. Translated: CASRTGPRDTEAFF.

This clonotype was counted only a few times. This sequence joins TRBV7-6 and TRBJ1-1; 9 positions agree with TRBD1. CDR3 size: 14 residues. J lost 8 bases, V lost 1 base, and 5 bases had no gene match. The germline V gene has CDR1 SGHVS and CDR2 FNYEAQ. The CDR3: CASSLGWDRAEAFF. The CDR3 DNA reads TGTGCCAGCAGCTTAGGATGGGACAGGGCAGAAGCTTTCTTT. Full variable domain (rest looked up from reference TRBV7-6 and TRBJ1-1): GAGVSQSPRYKVTKRGQDVALRCDPISGHVSLYWYRQALGQGPEFLTYFNYEAQQDKSGLPNDRFSAERPEGSISTLTIQRTEQRDSAMYRCASSLGWDRAEAFFGQGTRLTVV.

This clonotype turned up a few times. This chain connects TRBV7-2 to TRBJ2-2; TRBD1 matches at 11 bases. CDR3 length: 17 amino acids. CDR1 SGHTA and CDR2 FQGNSA come from the germline V gene. The V and J ends lost 1 base and 5 bases, in that order; junction bases with no gene match: 6. CDR3 sequence (DNA): TGTACCAGCAGCTTAGTATCTGGGACAGGGGGTACCGGGGAGCTGTTTTTT. Translated, it gives CTSSLVSGTGGTGELFF.

The V gene is TRBV27, the J gene TRBJ1-2; maybe TRBD1 (5 bases). V gave up 2 bases and J gave up 5 bases, with 18 bases separating them. This CDR3 comprises 16 residues. Germline V gene data show CDR1 as MNHEY and CDR2 as SMNVEV (reference sequence). In DNA form, the CDR3 reads TGTGCCAGCAGTTTAGAGTTTCCGGGGCAGGAGTATGGCTACACCTTC. Translated, it gives CASSLEFPGQEYGYTF.

This clonotype was picked up many times. This chain uses TRBV7-2 with TRBJ2-1, with 14 bases aligning to TRBD2. The CDR3 consists of 19 residues. Germline V lookup: CDR1 SGHTA, CDR2 FQGNSA. The J segment lost 7 bases and the V segment lost 5 bases, leaving 16 bases of the junction unmatched. CDR3 loop: CASSARGTTSGRAGNEQFF. CDR3 in DNA: TGTGCCAGCAGCGCAAGGGGGACGACTAGCGGGAGGGCAGGTAATGAGCAGTTCTTC.

This clonotype has a count of ten or more. J is TRBJ2-5 and V is TRBV7-3, with D possibly being TRBD1 (5 bases). The germline CDR1 and CDR2 sequences are SGHTA and FQGTGA. V lost 5 bases and J 1 base, leaving 11 bases between the germline ends. This CDR3 is built from 14 residues. CDR3 nucleotides: TGTGCCAGCAGCCCAAAGGGGTTCCAAGAGACCCAGTACTTC. Its protein is CASSPKGFQETQYF.

The chain is built from TRBV7-2 and TRBJ1-2; tentatively, D is TRBD1 (5 bases). Germline CDR1 SGHTA, CDR2 FQGNSA. V lost 2 bases and J 4 bases, leaving 17 bases between the germline ends. The CDR3 spans 16 residues. The DNA for the CDR3 is TGTGCCAGCAGCTTATACGGGGCCGATTCTTTCTATGGCTACACCTTC. Protein: CASSLYGADSFYGYTF.

This clonotype was detected a few times. The chain is built from TRBV5-6 and TRBJ2-7; D perhaps matches TRBD1 (7 bases). Germline CDR1 and CDR2: SGHDT and YYEEEE. The CDR3 contains 15 residues. Deletions cut 1 base from V and 2 bases from J, with 13 bases between. The CDR3 protein is CASSLLSRGAYEQYF. As DNA, the CDR3 is TGTGCCAGCAGCTTGCTTTCCAGGGGGGCCTACGAGCAGTACTTC.

The chain carries TRBV2 and TRBJ2-5; TRBD2 agrees at 8 bases. Germline CDR1 reads SNHLY; CDR2 reads FYNNEI. The V gene end was trimmed by 7 bases and the J gene end by 5 bases; junction bases not matched to a gene: 12. The CDR3 runs 15 residues. As DNA, the CDR3 is TGTGCCAGCAAGTTCTCCCCCGAGCGGGAGGAGACCCAGTACTTC. This codes for CASKFSPEREETQYF.

This clonotype was seen repeatedly, ten times or more. This chain links TRBV7-2 with TRBJ1-1; possibly TRBD1 for D (6 bases). The germline V gene has CDR1 SGHTA and CDR2 FQGNSA. There are 14 residues in the CDR3. V lost 4 bases, J lost 6 bases, and 15 bases lay in between. The CDR3 protein is CASSYGTSAAEAFF. CDR3 bases: TGTGCCAGCAGCTATGGGACAAGTGCCGCTGAAGCTTTCTTT.

This clonotype came up a few times. The chain joins TRBV14 to TRBJ1-4; tentatively, D is TRBD1 (6 bases). Germline V lookup: CDR1 SGHDN, CDR2 FVKESK. Trimming pared 4 bases from V and 8 bases from J, leaving 20 bases between. CDR3 length: 16 residues. The CDR3 is CASSRVQGGLGEKLFF. CDR3 bases: TGTGCCAGCAGCCGAGTACAGGGAGGGCTCGGCGAAAAACTGTTTTTT. Combining the CDR3 with reference TRBV14 and TRBJ1-4 gives the whole variable domain EAGVTQFPSHSVIEKGQTVTLRCDPISGHDNLYWYRRVMGKEIKFLLHFVKESKQDESGMPNNRFLAERTGGTYSTLKVQPAELEDSGVYFCASSRVQGGLGEKLFFGSGTQLSVL.

This clonotype has only a few counts. CDR3 nucleotide sequence: TGTGCCAGTAGCTCACGAATAGCCAAAAACATTCAGTACTTC. Its protein is CASSSRIAKNIQYF. The rearrangement links TRBV19 to TRBJ2-4, with D unresolved. CDR1 and CDR2 (germline): LNHDA, SQIVND (reference sequence). The ends were cut back, 6 bases at V and 0 bases at J, with 9 bases in the middle. This CDR3 has 14 amino acids.

Concerning this clonotype itself: Because the CDR3's place on the DNA is in doubt, the DNA is left out and the CDR3 is given as listed by TCRdb. Here the CDR3 reads CASSLVGLGALPYV. The V call is TRBV11-3, the J call TRBJ2-7; TRBD2, the D gene given by the table, was not confirmed from the DNA. The CDR3 totals 14 residues, both ends included. The germline gives CDR1 SGHNT, CDR2 YENEEA.

V usage is TRBV6-1 and J usage is TRBJ1-1, with 8 nucleotides matching TRBD1. This CDR3 region has 14 residues. Germline loops: CDR1 MNHNS, CDR2 SASEGT. J was trimmed by 0 bases and V by 5 bases; bases with no gene match: 2. CDR3 protein: CASSYRGVNTEAFF. CDR3 sequence (DNA): TGTGCCAGCAGTTACAGGGGGGTGAACACTGAAGCTTTCTTT.

This clonotype has a count of ten or more. The chain has TRBV7-3 and TRBJ2-1, with TRBD1 matching 7 bases. The CDR3 contains 15 residues. The V gene end was trimmed by 3 bases and the J gene end by 6 bases; junction bases not matched to a gene: 8. Per germline, CDR1 SGHTA and CDR2 FQGTGA. The CDR3 nucleotides are TGTGCCAGCAGCTTTGAACAGGGGTTGGGCAATGAGCAGTTCTTC. It specifies CASSFEQGLGNEQFF.

The rearrangement links TRBV30 to TRBJ1-6, with TRBD1 identical over 7 bases. The CDR3 consists of 15 residues. V lost 4 bases and J lost 5; bases outside the gene matches: 8. The V gene's germline CDR1 is GTSNPN and CDR2 SVGIG (reference sequence). CDR3 coding DNA: TGTGCCTGGAAGAACAGGGGCCCCGATAATTCACCCCTCCACTTT. This sequence encodes CAWKNRGPDNSPLHF.

This clonotype was detected a few times. The chain employs TRBV5-6 and TRBJ2-7; 12 nucleotides match TRBD2. The germline V gene has CDR1 SGHDT and CDR2 YYEEEE. V was pared by 0 bases and J by 5 bases, with 9 bases of the junction left unmatched. The CDR3 loop spans 17 amino acids. The CDR3 nucleotides read TGTGCCAGCAGCTTGGGGGAGAGGCGACTAGCGGGAGACGAGCAGTACGTC. Translated, it gives CASSLGERRLAGDEQYV.

This clonotype was seen a few times. V usage is TRBV7-2 and J usage is TRBJ2-3; D uncertain. The CDR3 runs to 16 residues. V was clipped by 6 bases and J by 2 bases, with 18 bases between them. From germline, CDR1 is SGHTA and CDR2 FQGNSA. The CDR3 is CASRNFRDGITDTQYF. The CDR3 region has the DNA TGTGCCAGCAGAAATTTTAGGGATGGGATCACAGATACGCAGTATTTT.

This clonotype has just a few counts. This chain's CDR3 is CASSLLSRSGGQYF. The CDR3 region has the DNA TGTGCCAGCAGCTTACTCTCCCGGTCGGGAGGCCAGTACTTC. The genes are TRBV11-2 and TRBJ2-5; 7 bases align to TRBD2. V dropped 2 bases and J dropped 10; count of bases not matched to a gene: 10. The CDR3 is 14 amino acids. CDR1 SGHAT and CDR2 FQNNGV come from the germline V gene.

The table lists this clonotype with many counts. The gene calls are TRBV6-1 and TRBJ2-3, with 7 bases fitting TRBD2. The CDR3 has 14 residues. Germline lookup yields CDR1 MNHNS and CDR2 SASEGT. V trimming: 7 bases; J trimming: 8 bases; junction bases outside the gene matches: 12. CDR3 amino acids: CASNGAGVVGTQYF. In DNA form, the CDR3 reads TGTGCCAGCAACGGCGCGGGAGTGGTGGGTACGCAGTATTTT.

This chain connects TRBV4-1 to TRBJ2-1; TRBD2 is a possible D gene (5 bases). Trimming shortened V by 4 bases and J by 0 bases, and 10 bases separated the two germline ends. CDR1 is MGHRA and CDR2 is YSYEKL in the germline V gene. There are 15 residues in the CDR3. Here the CDR3 DNA reads TGCGCCAGCAGCCCGACGAGGGACTCCTACAATGAGCAGTTCTTC. Its protein product is CASSPTRDSYNEQFF.

A few counts support this clonotype. The chain is built from TRBV10-3 and TRBJ1-2; the match to TRBD1 covers 8 bases. The V gene's germline CDR1 is ENHRY and CDR2 SYGVKD. The CDR3 runs to 13 residues. V was pared by 5 bases and J by 3 bases, with 2 bases of the junction left unmatched. The CDR3 reads CAISPGQDYGYTF. The CDR3 region has the DNA TGTGCCATCAGTCCGGGACAGGACTATGGCTACACCTTC.